This T cell receptor beta chain is from a study of Ad26.COV2.S vaccination and SARS-CoV-2 variants. Study summary: Donor was one of the participants in the Ad26.COV2.S arm of the COV1001 trial. Study observations and caveats: Substantial response breadth was reportedly seen for spike-specific CD8+ and CD4+ T cells after vaccination.

In the case of this clone: Its antigen remains unknown.

Noted treatment: over 15 received Ad26.COV2.S at low or high dose, single or two shots; 5 received placebo; per-sample allocation not given. All samples were drawn on day 63, counting from the first vaccine or placebo injection. CDR3 length: 16 amino acids. TCRdb keeps only in-frame clones here, not all; method: immunoSEQ multiplex PCR. The repertoire holds about 680,000 clones, roughly 90% seen once, with approximately 1.5% in the top ten. The sequence came from a person aged 18 to 59 who received the Ad26.COV2.S COVID-19 vaccine or a placebo. The V and J genes are TRBV21-1 and TRBJ1-3; no check of the table's D call, TRBD1, against the DNA was made. TRBV21-1 is deemed a pseudogene. This specimen was peripheral blood, taken in a trial of Ad26.COV2.S vaccine versus placebo. CDR3 nucleotide sequence: TGTGCCAGCAGCAAGACAGGGGGCGCTTCTGGAAACACCATATATTTT. Amino acids: CASSKTGGASGNTIYF.